The 18 T cell receptor beta chains below were found in one sample sequenced in a study of TET2 disruption in CD19-targeted CAR T cells. Their antigens are not known. Clones were sequenced by immunoSEQ multiplex PCR, and TCRdb holds only the in-frame ones, with some missing. The sample has more than 25,000 clones. Treatment specified: autologous CTL019 cells: CD19 CAR with 4-1BB and CD3 zeta domains. The input for sequencing was CD8- CAR+ T cells sorted from cultured blood T cells, taken for CD19 CAR T cell therapy. Subset specified: CD8-negative CAR-positive T cells from the infusion product. Every receptor here comes from a man aged 70-80 years with chronic lymphocytic leukemia.

With regard to this clone: The read ends 3 residues before the CDR3 terminus; that terminus is restored from the germline J gene. This chain joins TRBV18 and TRBJ2-4, with a tentative D call TRBD1 (5 bases). The germline V gene has CDR1 KGHSH and CDR2 LQKENI. The length of the CDR3 is 15 residues. CDR3 sequence reads: CASSPNGQVGAGQYF. The CDR3 bases that were read are TGTGCCAGCTCACCGAATGGGCAGGTTGGGGCCGGT.

As for this clone: The read halts 3 residues ahead of the CDR3 end, with the missing end drawn from the germline J gene. The chain couples TRBV5-4 to TRBJ1-2; perhaps TRBD1 as D (5 bases). Trimming stripped 4 bases from V and 7 bases from J, with 17 bases between. This CDR3 spans 14 amino acids. Germline V gives CDR1 SGHNT, CDR2 YYREEE (reference sequence). The sequenced CDR3 bases are TGTGCCAGCAGCGCCCGGGAGAGGCAGGGTGGC. This codes for CASSARERQGG. From start to end, the CDR3 is CASSARERQGGYTF.

With respect to this clone: The CDR3 extends 3 residues past the end of the read, so its final part is completed from the germline J gene. The J gene is TRBJ1-1, the V gene TRBV5-1; the D gene is possibly TRBD1 (6 bases). This CDR3 has 13 amino acids. Looked up from germline, CDR1 is SGHRS and CDR2 is YFSETQ. Trimming cost V 3 bases and J 7 bases, with 13 bases left between them. The part of the CDR3 DNA that was read is TGCGCCAGCAGCTACTCAGGGGATTTTGAA. Protein: CASSYSGDFE. Given in full, the CDR3 is CASSYSGDFEAFF.

In regard to this clone: Coverage ceases 3 residues before the CDR3 finishes, and the germline J gene fills in the end. V usage is TRBV27 and J usage is TRBJ2-2; 12 nucleotides agree with TRBD1. J was trimmed by 8 bases and V by 8 bases; bases with no gene match: 9. The CDR3 runs 15 residues. Germline V gene data show CDR1 as MNHEY and CDR2 as SMNVEV (reference sequence). CDR3 DNA (partial): TGTGCCAGCGGGCCCGGGACAGGGGGCAGAGGGGAG. Its translation is CASGPGTGGRGE. The full CDR3 protein is CASGPGTGGRGELFF.

With respect to this clone: The CDR3 goes on 3 residues after the read ends, and that part is filled in from the germline J gene. The chain has TRBV7-3 and TRBJ1-1; D is undetermined. Trimming removed 5 bases from V and 1 base from J, with 11 bases in between. Germline-derived CDR1 and CDR2 are SGHTA and FQGTGA. This CDR3 has 14 residues. The sequenced part of the CDR3 DNA is TGTGCCAGCAGCAGGAGTCCAGGGAACACTGAA. It encodes CASSRSPGNTE. The entire CDR3 protein reads CASSRSPGNTEAFF.

Remarks on this clone: The missing CDR3 end, 3 residues past where the read stops, is filled in from the germline J gene. The gene calls are TRBV14 and TRBJ2-4; 9 bases are shared with TRBD2. Germline-derived CDR1 and CDR2 are SGHDN and FVKESK. The CDR3 has 14 amino acids. The CDR3 DNA, read in part, is TGTGCCAGCAGCCTCGGGACTAGCAGGGAGACT. Translating gives CASSLGTSRET. The entire CDR3 reads CASSLGTSRETQYF.

To note about this clone: The read terminates 3 residues before the CDR3 end, so the remaining end is supplied by the germline J gene. This sequence joins TRBV27 and TRBJ1-5; 12 nucleotides align to TRBD1. Losses at the gene ends were 6 bases for V and 6 bases for J; bases not matched to a gene: 3. Germline V CDR1 and CDR2: MNHEY, SMNVEV (reference sequence). CDR3 size: 14 residues. CDR3 residues: CASRGTGGGQPQHF. The part of the CDR3 DNA that was read is TGTGCCAGCAGGGGGACAGGGGGCGGTCAGCCC.

Of note for this clone: Read data end 3 residues before the CDR3 end; the end is taken from the germline J gene. The chain uses TRBV20-1 and TRBJ1-4; possible D gene TRBD1, 6 bases. Germline assignment: CDR1 DFQATT and CDR2 SNEGSKA (reference sequence). The CDR3 has 14 amino acids. Partial CDR3 DNA: TGCAGTGCCCCCGAGGGGGAGTTGTATTCACCA. Its protein is CSAPEGELYSP. The CDR3 in full is CSAPEGELYSPLFF.

Points on this clone: The read stops 3 residues short of the end of the CDR3; the missing end is completed from the germline J gene. This chain connects TRBV2 to TRBJ1-6, with 8 bases that match TRBD1. V lost 8 bases and J lost 6; bases outside the gene matches: 3. The CDR3 is 13 amino acids. Germline V gives CDR1 SNHLY, CDR2 FYNNEI. The CDR3 bases that were read are TGTGCCAGCGCCGACAGGGGTAATTCACCC. Residues: CASADRGNSP. The full CDR3 protein reads CASADRGNSPLHF.

Concerning this clone: The junction and the germline gene differ at one end; a read error may be behind it. The read finishes 3 residues shy of the CDR3 end, and the germline J gene is used to complete it. At the DNA level, this CDR3 is encoded by other sequences in the same sample as well. The J gene is TRBJ1-3, the V gene TRBV10-1; 9 nucleotides agree with TRBD1. CDR1 and CDR2 from the germline V gene are WNHNN and SYGVQD (reference sequence). The CDR3 totals 15 residues. The CDR3 loop reads CASSKDRGTGNTIYF. CDR3 DNA (partial): TGCGCCAGCAGCAAGGACAGGGGAACTGGAAACACT.

A remark on this clone: The read ends 3 residues before the CDR3 terminus; that terminus is restored from the germline J gene. The J gene is TRBJ1-2, the V gene TRBV18; D not resolved. Germline V CDR1 and CDR2: KGHSH, LQKENI. The CDR3 spans 14 residues. The covered CDR3 bases are TGTGCCAGCTCACCACCTTTTACCACCTACGAC. It is translated as CASSPPFTTYD. The whole CDR3 protein is CASSPPFTTYDYTF.

As to this clone: The CDR3 end is not reached by the read, which stops 3 residues before it; the germline J gene fills it in. The chain employs TRBV20-1 and TRBJ1-4; D perhaps matches TRBD1 (5 bases). Per germline, CDR1 DFQATT and CDR2 SNEGSKA (reference sequence). The length of the CDR3 is 15 residues. The CDR3 spells CSATSGDSGANVLFF. The sequenced part of the CDR3 DNA is TGCAGTGCGACTAGCGGCGACTCTGGGGCCAACGTA.

CDR3 protein: CASSPRNRNTYEQYF. The DNA read from the CDR3 is TGTGCCAGCAGCCCGCGGAACCGAAACACCTACGAG. The rearrangement links TRBV14 to TRBJ2-7; D is undetermined. Read coverage stops 3 residues before the CDR3 terminus; the germline J gene supplies the remainder. The CDR3 covers 15 residues. CDR1 is SGHDN and CDR2 is FVKESK in the germline V gene. V dropped 4 bases and J dropped 2 bases, with 15 bases sitting between them.

This clone is identified as medium-sized from frequency. The observed sequence ends 3 residues before the CDR3 terminus, with the missing tail filled in from the germline J gene. The V gene is TRBV18, the J gene TRBJ1-4; TRBD1 agrees at 8 bases. The CDR3 consists of 14 residues. The J segment lost 7 bases and the V segment lost 2 bases, leaving 3 bases of the junction unmatched. CDR1 and CDR2 from the germline V gene are KGHSH and LQKENI. The CDR3 loop reads CASSPAGGSEKLFF. The CDR3 DNA, read in part, is TGTGCCAGCTCACCAGCAGGGGGCAGTGAAAAA.

Details on this clone: The missing CDR3 end, 3 residues past where the read stops, is filled in from the germline J gene. The rearrangement links TRBV20-1 to TRBJ2-7; the match to TRBD1 covers 7 bases. This CDR3 region has 14 residues. V trimming: 3 bases; J trimming: 5 bases; junction bases outside the gene matches: 10. Per the germline V gene, CDR1 is DFQATT and CDR2 is SNEGSKA (reference sequence). CDR3 DNA (partial): TGCAGTGCTAGGGGTACAGGGGTCTTCGACGAG. Protein product: CSARGTGVFDE. The CDR3 in its entirety is CSARGTGVFDEQYF.

Regarding this clone: The read gets to within 3 residues of the CDR3 end, and the germline J gene fills in the rest. The chain joins TRBV5-1 to TRBJ2-1, with 8 bases aligning to TRBD2. This CDR3 spans 16 amino acids. Germline V gene sequence: CDR1 SGHRS, CDR2 YFSETQ. V was pared by 0 bases and J by 7 bases, with 9 bases of the junction left unmatched. CDR3 protein: CASSLALAGPGNEQFF. The covered CDR3 bases are TGCGCCAGCAGCTTGGCCCTAGCGGGTCCCGGGAATGAG.

As concerns this clone: With the read ending 3 residues before the CDR3 end, the germline J gene is used to fill in that end. This sequence joins TRBV6-2 or TRBV6-3 and TRBJ2-2; TRBD1 agrees at 7 bases. This CDR3 is built from 15 residues. The V and J ends lost 6 bases and 4 bases, in that order; junction bases with no gene match: 8. CDR1 and CDR2 from the germline V gene are MNHEY and SVGEGT. The chain's CDR3 is CASSNRGGITGELFF. The part of the CDR3 DNA that was read is TGTGCCAGCAGCAACAGGGGCGGTATCACCGGGGAG.

In regard to this clone: The junction departs from the called germline gene at one end, perhaps through a read error. From the germline J gene comes the end of the CDR3, since the read stops 3 residues before it. This sample includes further DNA sequences coding for the same CDR3. The rearrangement joins TRBV10-3 to TRBJ1-2; 7 nucleotides line up with TRBD1. Germline V lookup: CDR1 ENHRY, CDR2 SYGVKD. This CDR3 comprises 15 residues. CDR3 sequence: CAISALTGSHYGYTF. The part of the CDR3 DNA that was read is TGTGCCATCAGTGCGTTGACAGGGTCTCACTATGGT.